In its sample, the clone carrying this T cell receptor beta chain was seen a few times. J lost 0 bases, V lost 1 base, and 4 bases had no gene match. CDR3 length: 18 amino acids. CDR1 is MGHRA and CDR2 is YSYEKL in the germline V gene. Here immunoSEQ multiplex PCR was the method, and the copy in TCRdb shows in-frame clones only, minus some. The data show about 100,000 clones, approximately 85% seen once. The data derive from a study of cytomegalovirus exposure and HLA in healthy donors. Study-wide background: A later analysis reported the 130 or so validation repertoires used the same platform as the approximately 650 first-cohort repertoires.

The V call is TRBV4-1, the J call TRBJ2-2; 11 bases are shared with TRBD2. Sequenced material: PBMCs. This TCR came from a woman aged 18 to 35 in good health and CMV-seronegative. In nucleotides, the CDR3 is TGCGCCAGCAGCCAAGGAAGGGGACTAGCGGCGAACACCGGGGAGCTGTTTTTT. As protein: CASSQGRGLAANTGELFF.